A single sample gave rise to the 16 T cell receptor beta chains below, sequenced in a study of blood T cells in healthy people across ages. A second PCR of roughly 7 to 11 cycles used a sample-barcoded 5' primer and a J-beta primer mix. One entry per CDR3 protein, called by TCRdb with MiXCR from the 5' RACE reads. The table shows about 1.4 million distinct CDR3 sequences, with almost 60% occurring only once. Specimen: blood. The source of these receptors is a man in his late teens or twenties in good health.

This rearrangement joins TRBV5-1 to TRBJ1-2, with 7 bases aligning to TRBD1. The ends lost 1 base at V and 4 bases at J; junction bases unmatched: 10. Germline CDR1 and CDR2: SGHRS and YFSETQ. The CDR3 is made up of 16 amino acids. The CDR3 is CASSLSPGQEIYGYTF. The CDR3 bases are TGCGCCAGCAGCTTGTCCCCCGGACAGGAGATCTATGGCTACACCTTC.

This rearrangement joins TRBV4-3 to TRBJ2-7, with 8 bases fitting TRBD2. CDR3 length equals 16 residues. From germline, CDR1 is LGHNA and CDR2 YSLEER. V gave up 5 bases and J gave up 1 base; unmatched junction bases: 10. CDR3 residues: CASSYREGGGSYEQYF. The CDR3 DNA is TGCGCCAGCAGCTACCGAGAGGGCGGGGGGTCCTACGAGCAGTACTTC.

This clonotype appeared a few times. This rearrangement joins TRBV3-1 to TRBJ2-5, with 8 nucleotides matching TRBD1. The J call is doubtful: the DNA matches TRBJ2-7 better. CDR1 is LGHDT and CDR2 is YNNKEL in the germline V gene (reference sequence). This CDR3 is 15 amino acids long. This CDR3 is CASSQAFGTGYEQYF. CDR3 in DNA: TGTGCCAGCAGCCAAGCTTTCGGGACAGGCTACGAGCAGTACTTC.

V usage is TRBV9 and J usage is TRBJ2-7; either TRBD1 or TRBD2 may supply D (5 bases each). This CDR3 has 14 residues. Trimming removed 3 bases from V and 0 bases from J, with 10 bases in between. Germline CDR1 reads SGDLS; CDR2 reads YYNGEE. The CDR3 DNA follows: TGTGCCAGCAGCGCCCGGGACGCCTCCTACGAGCAGTACTTC. Protein sequence: CASSARDASYEQYF. Full variable domain (outside the CDR3, taken from reference TRBV9 and TRBJ2-7): DSGVTQTPKHLITATGQRVTLRCSPRSGDLSVYWYQQSLDQGLQFLIQYYNGEERAKGNILERFSAQQFPDLHSELNLSSLELGDSALYFCASSARDASYEQYFGPGTRLTVT.

This clonotype was seen a few times. V usage is TRBV4-1 and J usage is TRBJ1-6; D unclear. Germline V gene lookup returns CDR1 MGHRA and CDR2 YSYEKL. This CDR3 has 14 amino acids. V dropped 1 base and J dropped 5 bases, with 6 bases sitting between them. Written as DNA, the CDR3 is TGCGCCAGCAGCCAAGTAACAGATAATTCACCCCTCCACTTT. Translated: CASSQVTDNSPLHF.

The rearrangement uses TRBV11-1 and TRBJ2-7; D uncertain. CDR1 and CDR2 (germline): SGHAT, FQDESV (reference sequence). Trimming took off 1 base at V and 7 bases at J, with 11 bases between the two ends. The CDR3 spans 13 residues. The CDR3 region is CASSLGFTREQYF. DNA of the CDR3: TGTGCCAGCAGCTTAGGGTTTACGCGGGAGCAGTACTTC.

This clonotype was counted between two and nine times. The V gene is TRBV5-1, the J gene TRBJ2-1, with TRBD2 matching 8 bases. CDR3 length: 14 residues. Germline-derived CDR1 and CDR2 are SGHRS and YFSETQ. The V gene end was trimmed by 3 bases and the J gene end by 7 bases; junction bases not matched to a gene: 6. CDR3 amino acids: CASSSQAGVNEQFF. CDR3 nucleotide sequence: TGCGCCAGCAGCTCTCAAGCGGGAGTTAATGAGCAGTTCTTC.

This chain joins TRBV4-1 and TRBJ2-7, with unresolved D. The V end lost 0 bases, the J end lost 4 bases, and 7 bases lay between the germline ends. Germline CDR1 and CDR2: MGHRA and YSYEKL. The CDR3 loop spans 13 amino acids. This CDR3 reads CASSQDRYYEQYF. The CDR3, as DNA: TGCGCCAGCAGCCAAGATCGATATTACGAGCAGTACTTC.

The CDR3 loop is CASSLFTSGGTTDTQYF. CDR3 DNA: TGTGCCAGCAGTTTATTTACTAGCGGGGGGACAACAGATACGCAGTATTTT. The V and J genes are TRBV28 and TRBJ2-3; TRBD2 matches at 12 bases. Unmatched junction bases numbered 5, after V lost 1 base and J lost 3 bases. The CDR3 sequence is 17 residues long. The germline gives CDR1 MDHEN, CDR2 SYDVKM.

This chain uses TRBV27 with TRBJ2-1; 9 nucleotides align to TRBD2. The CDR3 covers 16 residues. The V segment lost 2 bases and the J segment 8 bases; nucleotides outside the gene matches: 10. Germline V gene data show CDR1 as MNHEY and CDR2 as SMNVEV (reference sequence). CDR3 nucleotide sequence: TGTGCCAGCAGTTTAAGCGGCGGGGGGGTCCGAGATGAGCAGTTCTTC. Its protein product is CASSLSGGGVRDEQFF.

The chain combines TRBV14 with TRBJ1-2; D gene ambiguous. This CDR3 has 13 residues. Germline loops: CDR1 SGHDN, CDR2 FVKESK. V lost 7 bases to trimming and J lost 9 bases, with 18 bases between them. Here the CDR3 DNA reads TGTGCCAGCATGGAGGCCGGCGACGTTCGCTACACCTTC. Amino acids: CASMEAGDVRYTF.

This clonotype has ten or more counts. The chain is built from TRBV12-3 or TRBV12-4 and TRBJ2-1, with D unclear. The CDR3 totals 11 residues. V was shortened by 2 bases and J by 7 bases, with 3 bases between the two germline ends. CDR3 amino acids: CASSLRNEQFF. The CDR3 nucleotides read TGTGCCAGCAGTTTAAGAAATGAGCAGTTCTTC.

The rearrangement links TRBV6-2 or TRBV6-3 to TRBJ2-1, with 7 bases aligning to TRBD2. V shed 0 bases, J shed 7 bases, and the junction held 9 bases outside the gene matches. The CDR3 spans 16 residues. Per the germline V gene, CDR1 is MNHEY and CDR2 is SVGEGT. CDR3 loop: CASSYSRTGGINEQFF. CDR3 sequence (DNA): TGTGCCAGCAGTTACTCGAGGACGGGAGGAATAAATGAGCAGTTCTTC.

The chain employs TRBV4-2 and TRBJ1-5, with D perhaps matching TRBD1 (6 bases). The CDR3 length is 18 residues. The V end lost 0 bases, the J end lost 5 bases, and 20 bases lay between the germline ends. Germline V gene lookup returns CDR1 LGHNA and CDR2 YNFKEQ. The CDR3 spells CASSQDLRGQNRDQPQHF. Written as DNA, the CDR3 is TGTGCCAGCAGCCAAGATCTTCGGGGGCAAAACAGAGATCAGCCCCAGCATTTT.

This clonotype was observed a few times. This chain connects TRBV28 to TRBJ2-7; D is uncertain. The ends were cut back, 7 bases at V and 5 bases at J, with 9 bases in the middle. Germline CDR1 is MDHEN and CDR2 is SYDVKM. This CDR3 has 11 amino acids. CDR3: CASTTSDEQYF. In DNA, the CDR3 is TGTGCCAGCACCACGTCAGACGAGCAGTACTTC.

CDR3 bases: TGTGCCATCAGTGGGGGCCCGACAGGAGGCACAGATACGCAGTATTTT. It is translated as CAISGGPTGGTDTQYF. The chain couples TRBV10-3 to TRBJ2-3; maybe TRBD1 (6 bases). The germline V and J ends were trimmed by 4 bases and 1 base, with 15 bases remaining between them. The CDR3 contains 16 residues. The germline V gene has CDR1 ENHRY and CDR2 SYGVKD.